This note documents a single T cell receptor (beta chain) sequence. Losses at the gene ends were 1 base for V and 4 bases for J; bases not matched to a gene: 5. The CDR3 spans 15 residues. Looked up from germline, CDR1 is SGHDN and CDR2 is FVKESK. It was during active infection that Seattle patients were enrolled and then longitudinally followed. The data originate from a study of blood T cell repertoires in COVID-19. Study-wide background: The origin of the acute and convalescent COVID-19 samples was the United States, Italy and Spain. Sample material is recorded as cDNA or gDNA derived from T cells, B-cell-depleted T cells, or PBMCs.

Clones were read by immunoSEQ multiplex PCR, and TCRdb kept only the in-frame ones, dropping some. Among about 180,000 clones, around 90% were seen once, and the ten largest hold roughly 0.58%. The sequence came from a man in his sixties with COVID-19, enrolled during active disease. The chain recombines TRBV14 with TRBJ1-2; 8 nucleotides agree with TRBD1. The sequenced sample consisted of peripheral blood. The CDR3 bases are TGTGCCAGCAGCCAAGGGACAGGGCCTCTCTATGGCTACACCTTC. It translates to CASSQGTGPLYGYTF.